This entry lists 20 T cell receptor beta chains sequenced from one sample in a study of blood T cell repertoires in COVID-19. Clones were sequenced by immunoSEQ multiplex PCR, and TCRdb holds only the in-frame ones, with some missing. The repertoire consists of some 190,000 clones, with 84% occurring once and the leading ten covering 4% to 6%. The sample was peripheral blood. All receptors come from a woman aged 70-85 years with active or convalescent COVID-19.

The chain uses TRBV18 and TRBJ1-3; possible D gene TRBD1, 6 bases. The CDR3 consists of 15 residues. Trimming removed 3 bases at V and 3 bases at J, with 12 bases between. Germline V gene lookup returns CDR1 KGHSH and CDR2 LQKENI. For the CDR3, the DNA is TGTGCCAGCTCACCCCCAGGACAGCTTGGAAACACCATATATTTT. It is translated as CASSPPGQLGNTIYF.

In regard to this clone: The same CDR3 is also encoded by other DNA sequences in this sample. This chain connects TRBV2 to TRBJ1-5; D remains ambiguous. Germline V lookup: CDR1 SNHLY, CDR2 FYNNEI. The V and J ends lost 3 bases and 5 bases respectively, with 11 bases between them. The CDR3 contains 14 residues. The CDR3 region is CASSEANRDQPQHF. CDR3 sequence (DNA): TGTGCCAGCAGTGAGGCCAACAGAGATCAGCCCCAGCATTTT.

This sequence joins TRBV6-1 and TRBJ1-2; TRBD1 matches 8 bases. From germline, CDR1 is MNHNS and CDR2 SASEGT. The CDR3 totals 17 residues. V lost 4 bases, J lost 2 bases, and 12 bases stayed unmatched. CDR3 DNA sequence: TGTGCCAGCAGTGCCGCACTCTTTCAGGGGGCGAACTATGGCTACACCTTC. The encoded protein is CASSAALFQGANYGYTF.

This clone is a singleton in its sample. V gene TRBV7-9 combines with J gene TRBJ1-3; unclear D gene. The CDR3 consists of 14 residues. CDR1 and CDR2 from the germline V gene are SEHNR and FQNEAQ (reference sequence). V was trimmed by 1 base and J by 4 bases, leaving 8 bases between them. The CDR3 DNA is TGTGCCAGCAGCTTAGGGTCTAAAGGAAACACCATATATTTT. Translated, it gives CASSLGSKGNTIYF.

This chain joins TRBV6-6 and TRBJ2-7, with D possibly matching TRBD2 (6 bases). The CDR3 contains 13 residues. Trimming shortened V by 8 bases and J by 3 bases, and 14 bases separated the two germline ends. Germline CDR1 is MNHNY and CDR2 is SVGAGI (reference sequence). CDR3 in DNA: TGTGCCAGCGGGGTGACGGGACTCTACGAGCAGTACTTC. Amino acid sequence: CASGVTGLYEQYF.

The chain is built from TRBV19 and TRBJ1-2, with 8 bases matching TRBD1. The length of the CDR3 is 14 residues. Germline V lookup: CDR1 LNHDA, CDR2 SQIVND (reference sequence). Trimming cost V 6 bases and J 2 bases; bases outside gene matches: 5. The CDR3 nucleotides read TGTGCCAGTAGCGGGACAGGAAGCAACTATGGCTACACCTTC. Translating it yields CASSGTGSNYGYTF.

The genes are TRBV6-1 and TRBJ2-1; TRBD2 agrees at 10 bases. Per the germline V gene, CDR1 is MNHNS and CDR2 is SASEGT. The V segment lost 2 bases and the J segment 9 bases; nucleotides outside the gene matches: 7. The CDR3 runs 15 residues. CDR3 in DNA: TGTGCCAGCAGTGAATTACCTAGCGGGAGTGGTGAGCAGTTCTTC. This gives the protein CASSELPSGSGEQFF.

To note about this clone: At one end the junction does not follow the germline gene, possibly because of a read error. The chain carries TRBV2 and TRBJ2-1; tentative D call: TRBD2 (6 bases). Germline-derived CDR1 and CDR2 are SNHLY and FYNNEI. CDR3 length equals 17 residues. CDR3: CASRIHNGGHSDNEQFF. CDR3 bases: TGTGCCAGCAGAATTCACAACGGGGGTCACTCCGACAATGAGCAGTTCTTC.

The V gene is TRBV11-2, the J gene TRBJ1-4; 10 nucleotides line up with TRBD1. The CDR3 is 16 amino acids. V lost 5 bases, J lost 6 bases, and 9 bases stayed unmatched. The germline CDR1 and CDR2 sequences are SGHAT and FQNNGV. CDR3 residues: CASSTSWDRGDEKLFF. Written as DNA, the CDR3 is TGTGCCAGCAGCACCAGCTGGGACAGGGGTGATGAAAAACTGTTTTTT.

This clone was counted once. The genes are TRBV7-9 and TRBJ2-1; TRBD2 aligns across 10 bases. The length of the CDR3 is 19 residues. V dropped 6 bases and J dropped 0; count of bases not matched to a gene: 14. Germline lookup yields CDR1 SEHNR and CDR2 FQNEAQ (reference sequence). Here the CDR3 reads CASRLPGLAPRSSYNEQFF. CDR3 in DNA: TGTGCCAGCAGACTCCCGGGACTAGCGCCACGAAGCTCCTACAATGAGCAGTTCTTC.

The chain couples TRBV18 to TRBJ1-4; 7 bases are a match to TRBD1. The V gene's germline CDR1 is KGHSH and CDR2 LQKENI. The CDR3 length is 15 residues. The junction had 8 bases not matched to a gene; V was cut back by 3 bases and J by 7 bases. The CDR3 loop is CASSPRRTGGEKLFF. CDR3 coding DNA: TGTGCCAGCTCACCCAGGAGGACAGGAGGTGAAAAACTGTTTTTT.

The V call is TRBV5-1, the J call TRBJ1-6; D may be TRBD1 (6 bases). The CDR3 is 18 residues long. V shed 4 bases and J shed 0 bases, with 17 bases lying between them. Germline CDR1 reads SGHRS; CDR2 reads YFSETQ. The CDR3 bases are TGCGCCAGCAGCCAGGGGCGCGACCAGAGCTCCTATAATTCACCCCTCCACTTT. Translating gives CASSQGRDQSSYNSPLHF.

The rearrangement joins TRBV2 to TRBJ2-2, with 7 bases matching TRBD1. This CDR3 is 15 amino acids long. V was pared by 7 bases and J by 1 base, with 6 bases of the junction left unmatched. Germline V gene sequence: CDR1 SNHLY, CDR2 FYNNEI. The CDR3 here is CASIRTGRNTGELFF. The CDR3 bases are TGTGCCAGCATTAGGACAGGACGGAACACCGGGGAGCTGTTTTTT.

CDR3 DNA sequence: TGCGCCAGCAGCCAAGTAGGAAGCGGCCAAGAGACCCAGTACTTC. Translation gives CASSQVGSGQETQYF. The chain is built from TRBV4-1 and TRBJ2-5; a possible D gene is TRBD2 (5 bases). This CDR3 contains 15 residues. Trimming took off 1 base at V and 1 base at J, with 10 bases between the two ends. Germline CDR1 is MGHRA and CDR2 is YSYEKL.

The rearrangement joins TRBV24-1 to TRBJ1-1, with 7 bases aligning to TRBD1. CDR1 is KGHDR and CDR2 is SFDVKD in the germline V gene. Trimming at V came to 3 bases and at J to 0 bases, leaving 12 bases not matched to a gene. The CDR3 is made up of 18 amino acids. The CDR3 here is CATSDPRQGEIMNTEAFF. In DNA, the CDR3 is TGTGCCACCAGTGATCCCCGACAGGGAGAGATCATGAACACTGAAGCTTTCTTT.

This chain uses TRBV3-1 (or the pseudogene TRBV3-2) with TRBJ2-2; the D gene is possibly TRBD1 (5 bases). Trimming removed 4 bases at V and 4 bases at J, with 10 bases between. CDR1 and CDR2 (germline): LGHDT, YNNKEL (reference sequence). This CDR3 comprises 14 residues. In DNA, the CDR3 is TGTGCCAGCAGCCTGCAGGGTGTCACCGGGGAGCTGTTTTTT. Translating it yields CASSLQGVTGELFF.

The chain links TRBV11-3 to TRBJ2-1, with TRBD2 matching over 7 bases. This CDR3 comprises 18 residues. The V gene's germline CDR1 is SGHNT and CDR2 YENEEA. V was clipped by 0 bases and J by 0 bases; unmatched bases: 8. The CDR3 nucleotides read TGTGCCAGCAGCTTAGATAGAGGGCGGGGGTCCTCCTACAATGAGCAGTTCTTC. Translation: CASSLDRGRGSSYNEQFF.

This clone was seen only a few times. The chain combines TRBV6-6 with TRBJ1-5; D gene uncertain. V lost 3 bases to trimming and J lost 0 bases, with 6 bases between them. The germline V gene has CDR1 MNHNY and CDR2 SVGAGI (reference sequence). CDR3 length: 14 residues. The CDR3 sequence: CASSYTNSNQPQHF. The CDR3 DNA is TGTGCCAGCAGTTATACTAATAGCAATCAGCCCCAGCATTTT.

This clone has only a few counts. V is TRBV5-1 and J is TRBJ1-2; D is undetermined. V shed 1 base and J shed 3 bases, with 7 bases lying between them. Germline loops: CDR1 SGHRS, CDR2 YFSETQ. This CDR3 is 13 amino acids long. This CDR3 reads CASSLYPDYGYTF. The CDR3 DNA reads TGCGCCAGCAGCTTGTACCCAGACTATGGCTACACCTTC.

This clone was observed once. The V and J genes are TRBV28 and TRBJ2-5; D is perhaps TRBD2 (6 bases). Trimming removed 10 bases at V and 2 bases at J, with 23 bases between. Germline CDR1 is MDHEN and CDR2 is SYDVKM. CDR3 size: 16 residues. CDR3 region: CAIRRIGSGRQETQYF. As DNA, the CDR3 is TGTGCCATCCGCCGCATCGGTAGCGGACGACAAGAGACCCAGTACTTC.